These T cell receptor beta chains were read from a single sample in a study of CD4 T cells in relation to SARS-CoV-2 and coronaviruses. These TCRs are of unknown antigen specificity. Some clones are missing from TCRdb's copy, which holds only in-frame ones; the method was immunoSEQ multiplex PCR. Among 40,000 to 50,000 clones, over 75% were seen once, and the ten largest hold about 1.2%. The sample comprised naive CD4+ T cells from PBMCs, cultured in vitro. The receptors shown here come from an adult with COVID-19. The CDR3 runs from the conserved cysteine through the conserved F or W. D genes are given only for firm matches.

J gene: TRBJ1-2; V gene: TRBV28; D gene: NA; CDR3 length: 14; CDR3 protein: CASSYGPRARGYTF
J gene: TRBJ1-6; V gene: TRBV2; D gene: NA; CDR3 length: 11; CDR3 protein: CASSESSPLHF
J gene: TRBJ2-3; V gene: TRBV6-2/TRBV6-3; D gene: NA; CDR3 length: 11; CDR3 protein: CASSHTDTQYF
J gene: TRBJ2-6; V gene: TRBV7-8; D gene: TRBD1; CDR3 length: 18; CDR3 protein: CASSLVGRGLSGANVLTF
J gene: TRBJ2-5; V gene: TRBV7-9; D gene: TRBD2; CDR3 length: 18; CDR3 protein: CASSPPPGVAGVKETQYF
J gene: TRBJ1-1; V gene: TRBV19; D gene: TRBD1; CDR3 length: 16; CDR3 protein: CASLYTGTGVNTEAFF
J gene: TRBJ1-1; V gene: TRBV30; D gene: NA; CDR3 length: 14; CDR3 protein: CAWKYRAAMGEAFF
J gene: TRBJ2-1; V gene: TRBV6-4; D gene: TRBD1; CDR3 length: 17; CDR3 protein: CASSDSRGQGPGNEQFF
J gene: TRBJ2-3; V gene: TRBV11-2; D gene: NA; CDR3 length: 17; CDR3 protein: CASSSLTPPESTDTQYF
J gene: TRBJ2-7; V gene: TRBV7-2; D gene: NA; CDR3 length: 14; CDR3 protein: CASSLQAISYEQYF
J gene: TRBJ2-7; V gene: TRBV6-2/TRBV6-3; D gene: TRBD1; CDR3 length: 16; CDR3 protein: CASSYSKGQGRYEQYF
J gene: TRBJ2-1; V gene: TRBV5-1; D gene: TRBD2; CDR3 length: 17; CDR3 protein: CASSAGLAGRTGNEQFF
J gene: TRBJ2-4; V gene: TRBV21-1; D gene: NA; CDR3 length: 19; CDR3 protein: CASSTDRGQLSRAKNIQYF
J gene: TRBJ2-7; V gene: TRBV6-5; D gene: NA; CDR3 length: 11; CDR3 protein: CASSHIYEQYF
J gene: TRBJ2-5; V gene: TRBV7-3; D gene: NA; CDR3 length: 13; CDR3 protein: CASSKQSGGTQYF
J gene: TRBJ2-5; V gene: TRBV18; D gene: NA; CDR3 length: 14; CDR3 protein: CASSPGRHQETQYF
J gene: TRBJ2-5; V gene: TRBV6-5; D gene: NA; CDR3 length: 13; CDR3 protein: CASRVPVQETQYF